The present T cell receptor (beta chain) was sequenced within a study of T cell responses to AZD1222 COVID-19 vaccine (dated by TCRdb to about 2021). Looking at the study overall: Because spike-specific TCR depth and breadth did not differ between the two schedules, AZD1222 recipients who got a second dose at roughly 4 weeks were pooled with those who got a second dose at roughly 12 weeks. TCR sequencing was performed for 230 to 250 trial participants, of whom roughly 200 were given two doses of AZD1222 and around 25 were given two doses of MenACWY control vaccine. Trial participants were enrolled into age subgroups of 18-55, 56-69 and 70-plus years, which contained roughly 150, 30 and 60 TCR-sequenced participants, respectively. Study-level results and caveats: Reportedly, close to half of the unique spike-specific TCRs recognized epitopes lying outside the regions that are mutated in the B.1.351 and B.1.1.7 variants. Because no day 14 peak-response samples were available, repertoires were characterized only after the peak T cell response. The whole spike protein was spanned by vaccine-associated CD4 TCRs, and dominant responses were seen in regions 160-218 and 743-854. Conclusions about previously exposed vaccinees are limited, since just five to seven AZD1222 recipients were seropositive for SARS-CoV-2 at baseline. The 56-69-year group was small, and its depth increase did not reach significance, likely because of low power. Participants were mostly white British and included more females than males, and it was suggested by the authors that clonal diversity may have been underestimated. A significant rise in spike-specific TCR breadth and depth was observed after two AZD1222 doses relative to day 0 and relative to MenACWY recipients.

The CDR3 regions of human TCRbeta chains were analyzed by immunosequencing. The source study handled its data this way. Repertoire TCRs were checked for matches against a reference library of SARS-CoV-2-specific TCRs that had been generated using the MIRA antigen-specificity platform. Breadth meant the fraction of unique TCRs that were SARS-CoV-2-associated, whereas depth meant the fraction of total T cells that were SARS-CoV-2-associated. Using the MIRA data, each spike-specific TCR was assigned both to the spike region to which the TCR was reactive and to a CD4 or CD8 class. Log10-transformed breadth and depth values were compared by one-way ANOVA with Sidak's multiple comparisons tests. What TCRdb holds here is the immuneACCESS table cut down to in-frame rearrangements. Part of the clones is not present; checked against another copy, under half of the missing clones reflect an unresolved V gene, and the others are unexplained. That table supplies the V and J calls and clone size; D and trimming were determined from the DNA. This sample holds 100,000 to 110,000 clones; roughly nine tenths were observed only once. Around 2% of the sample belongs to the ten largest clones.

The sample's time point, from its label and the paper: baseline before first vaccination. Samples from vaccinated people were obtained from the UK trials COV001 and COV002, which included a single-blind randomized controlled phase 2/3 trial of AZD1222 (ChAdOx1 nCoV-19) in healthy adults. Trial participant PBMC samples were collected at day 0 and day 28 after the second dose for TCRbeta chain sequencing. As for this clone: Its antigen remains unidentified. Base-call qualities are not available, and no considerably larger clone is one nucleotide away.

Sequences SGHAT (CDR1) and FQNNGV (CDR2) are obtained from the germline V gene. Ends trimmed: V by 5 bases, J by 0 bases; bases unmatched to a gene: 8. The CDR3 holds 18 amino acids from the cysteine to the phenylalanine. CDR3 DNA is the only sequence kept; it has 54 bases, read in frame from the first base. The V and J genes are TRBV11-2 and TRBJ2-2, and TRBD2 matches 11 of the central bases. The specimen was peripheral blood, collected on day 0 of AZD1222 vaccination. The sequence was obtained from an adult in good health. The nucleotide sequence reads TGTGCCAGCAGCAGAATTAGACTAGCGGGACCGAACACCGGGGAGCTGTTTTTT. This encodes CASSRIRLAGPNTGELFF.